This T cell receptor (beta chain) was recorded in a study of molecular identifiers for immune sequencing clone quantification. Across the whole study: In replicates, RNA from approximately 20,000 or 100,000 naive CD8 cells was divided five ways and four parts were sequenced.

TCRdb re-analysed the PCR reads in MiXCR, keeping a single row per CDR3 protein. This table has around 40,000 distinct CDR3 sequences, 15% to 20% appearing once. The CDR3 extends over 13 amino acids. Trimming cost V 0 bases and J 4 bases, with 6 bases left between them. Germline V gene sequence: CDR1 SGHDT, CDR2 YYEEEE. In its sample, this clonotype was seen many times. The specimen was naive CD8+ T cells from blood, with Jurkat cell RNA spiked in. Subset given: FACS-sorted CD8+CD4-CCR7+CD45RA+ naive T cells. The clonotype originates from a human donor in good health. Some libraries in this study had Jurkat cell RNA spiked in. This chain uses TRBV5-6 with TRBJ2-3; D call uncertain. The CDR3 sequence is CASSLVVPDTQYF. DNA of the CDR3: TGTGCCAGCAGCTTGGTAGTACCAGATACGCAGTATTTT. Full variable domain (remainder filled in from reference TRBV5-6 and TRBJ2-3): DAGVTQSPTHLIKTRGQQVTLRCSPKSGHDTVSWYQQALGQGPQFIFQYYEEEERQRGNFPDRFSGHQFPNYSSELNVNALLLGDSALYLCASSLVVPDTQYFGPGTRLTVL.